This is a list of T cell receptor beta chains from one sample in a study of blood T cell repertoires in COVID-19. Data came from immunoSEQ multiplex PCR; TCRdb stores just in-frame clones and leaves some out. The sample has about 100,000 clones; 80% to 95% are singletons. The sample comprised peripheral blood. These receptor sequences come from a woman aged 45-65 years with COVID-19, enrolled during active disease. The CDR3 runs from the conserved cysteine through the conserved F or W. Fields, in order: J gene, D gene, clone size, V gene, CDR3 protein, CDR3 DNA. A D gene is named only where the DNA matches it firmly. The size of a clone is reported for some rows only, either as once, few or many, or as a class for expanded clones.

>TRBJ2-2|NA|NA|TRBV6-5
CASSPPGANTGELFF
TGTGCCAGCAGTCCACCAGGGGCAAACACCGGGGAGCTGTTTTTT
>TRBJ2-3|NA|NA|TRBV5-5
CASSLGGRTDTQYF
TGTGCCAGCAGCTTGGGTGGGAGGACAGATACGCAGTATTTT
>TRBJ2-1|TRBD2|NA|TRBV10-1
CASSGASGAFYEQFF
TGCGCCAGCAGTGGAGCTAGCGGGGCGTTTTATGAGCAGTTCTTC
>TRBJ2-3|TRBD2|NA|TRBV19
CACSRDYGDTQYF
TGTGCCTGTTCCCGGGACTATGGGGATACGCAGTATTTT
>TRBJ1-1|NA|NA|TRBV11-2
CASSPRGGWGGVNTEAFF
TGTGCCAGCAGCCCCCGCGGGGGGTGGGGTGGGGTGAACACTGAAGCTTTCTTT
>TRBJ1-6|NA|few|TRBV19
CASSIRRGQNSPLHF
TGTGCCAGTAGTATACGAAGGGGCCAAAATTCACCCCTCCACTTT
>TRBJ1-5|NA|NA|TRBV25-1
CASSGTGYYQPQHF
TGTGCCAGCAGTGGAACAGGTTACTATCAGCCCCAGCATTTT
>TRBJ1-1|NA|NA|TRBV5-1
CASSLGVQLNTEAFF
TGCGCCAGCAGCTTGGGCGTACAGTTGAACACTGAAGCTTTCTTT
>TRBJ1-1|NA|NA|TRBV2
CASSEESLGTINRGAFF
TGTGCCAGCAGTGAAGAAAGTCTGGGGACAATAAACCGCGGAGCTTTCTTT
>TRBJ2-7|TRBD2|NA|TRBV5-8
CASSFGLAGFSYEQYF
TGTGCCAGCAGCTTTGGACTAGCGGGCTTCTCCTACGAGCAGTACTTC
>TRBJ2-7|NA|NA|TRBV4-1
CASSQDGGQGTF
TGCGCCAGCAGCCAAGATGGGGGCCAAGGTACCTTC
>TRBJ1-2|NA|NA|TRBV19
CASSRAGVSYGYTF
TGTGCCAGTAGTAGGGCAGGGGTATCCTATGGCTACACCTTC
>TRBJ2-7|NA|NA|TRBV28
CASSRGTFGYEQYF
TGTGCCAGCAGTCGCGGGACCTTCGGGTACGAGCAGTACTTC
>TRBJ2-5|TRBD2|once|TRBV4-3
CASSQYSGETQYF
TGCGCCAGCAGCCAATATAGCGGGGAGACCCAGTACTTC
>TRBJ1-1|NA|NA|TRBV27
CASSFRVSGAEAFF
TGTGCCAGCAGTTTTAGGGTTTCGGGGGCTGAAGCTTTCTTT
>TRBJ1-2|NA|NA|TRBV19
CASSIGREVYGYTF
TGTGCCAGTAGTATCGGGAGGGAGGTCTATGGCTACACCTTC
>TRBJ1-3|NA|NA|TRBV19
CASSSVSGNTIYF
TGTGCCAGTAGCTCGGTCTCTGGAAACACCATATATTTT
>TRBJ1-5|NA|NA|TRBV19
CASSLDRLYQPQHF
TGTGCCAGTAGTTTAGACAGGCTTTATCAGCCCCAGCATTTT
>TRBJ1-2|NA|once|TRBV5-6
CASSLGAGYTF
TGTGCCAGCAGCTTGGGGGCTGGCTACACCTTC
>TRBJ1-2|NA|once|TRBV27
CASSFGTNYGYTF
TGTGCCAGCAGTTTCGGGACTAACTATGGCTACACCTTC
>TRBJ1-1|TRBD1|NA|TRBV29-1
CSAGQGAWDTEAFF
TGCAGCGCCGGACAGGGGGCTTGGGACACTGAAGCTTTCTTT
>TRBJ2-7|NA|NA|TRBV4-3
CASSQDTGREFSYEQYF
TGCGCCAGCAGCCAAGATACCGGCAGGGAATTCTCCTACGAGCAGTACTTC
>TRBJ1-5|NA|NA|TRBV12-3/TRBV12-4
CASSIGGDQPQHF
TGTGCCAGCAGCATCGGGGGGGATCAGCCCCAGCATTTT
>TRBJ1-4|NA|NA|TRBV5-1
CASSPDTSNEKLFF
TGCGCCAGCAGCCCGGACACCTCAAATGAAAAACTGTTTTTT
>TRBJ2-3|NA|NA|TRBV20-1
CSASPQTDTQYF
TGCAGTGCTAGTCCGCAGACAGATACGCAGTATTTT
>TRBJ2-3|NA|NA|TRBV18
CASSPDSHGYYTDTQYF
TGTGCCAGCTCACCCGACTCCCACGGTTATTACACAGATACGCAGTATTTT
>TRBJ2-2|TRBD1|NA|TRBV27
CASSLSPRQGVLFF
TGTGCCAGCAGTTTAAGCCCCAGACAGGGAGTGCTGTTTTTT
>TRBJ2-2|NA|NA|TRBV19
CASSGHPQGGELFF
TGTGCCAGTTCCGGACACCCCCAGGGCGGGGAGCTGTTTTTT
>TRBJ1-1|TRBD1|NA|TRBV10-1
CANTSRQGVNTEAFF
TGCGCCAACACCTCTCGACAGGGAGTGAACACTGAAGCTTTCTTT
>TRBJ1-5|TRBD1|NA|TRBV24-1
CATRAGGHSNQPQHF
TGTGCCACCAGAGCAGGGGGCCATAGCAATCAGCCCCAGCATTTT
>TRBJ2-1|TRBD1|NA|TRBV24-1
CATSDIGTDEQFF
TGTGCCACCAGTGATATCGGGACAGATGAGCAGTTCTTC
>TRBJ1-2|TRBD1|NA|TRBV30
CAWSYRGLNYGYTF
TGTGCCTGGAGTTACAGGGGCCTAAACTATGGCTACACCTTC
>TRBJ1-5|TRBD1|few|TRBV7-2
CASSLLSGQGAQHF
TGTGCCAGCAGCCTCCTCTCGGGACAGGGGGCCCAGCATTTT
>TRBJ1-2|NA|NA|TRBV30
CAWSPGYNYGYTF
TGTGCCTGGAGCCCAGGCTACAACTATGGCTACACCTTC
>TRBJ1-1|NA|NA|TRBV5-1
CASSLEGRTPPRAFF
TGCGCCAGCAGCTTGGAAGGTAGGACACCCCCCCGAGCTTTCTTT
>TRBJ2-7|TRBD1|NA|TRBV7-9
CASSLTGGNYEQYF
TGTGCCAGCAGCCTCACAGGGGGCAATTACGAGCAGTACTTC
>TRBJ1-2|TRBD1|few|TRBV5-1
CASSLTPPGGSKGGYTF
TGCGCCAGCAGCTTGACCCCGCCAGGGGGCTCGAAGGGGGGCTACACCTTC
>TRBJ1-1|NA|NA|TRBV19
CASRISGRDTEAFF
TGTGCCAGTAGGATTTCAGGGAGGGACACTGAAGCTTTCTTT
>TRBJ2-1|NA|NA|TRBV6-5
CAAPRASLNNEQFF
TGTGCCGCCCCCAGGGCTAGTCTGAACAATGAGCAGTTCTTC
>TRBJ2-7|NA|NA|TRBV6-2/TRBV6-3
CASSYRASYEQYF
TGTGCCAGCAGTTACAGAGCATCCTACGAGCAGTACTTC
>TRBJ1-1|TRBD1|NA|TRBV5-6
CASSLLTGRFTEAFF
TGTGCCAGCAGCCTGCTGACAGGGCGTTTCACTGAAGCTTTCTTT
>TRBJ2-6|TRBD1|NA|TRBV7-3
CASSLRGQLSSGANVLTF
TGTGCCAGCAGCTTAAGGGGACAGCTAAGCTCTGGGGCCAACGTCCTGACTTTC
>TRBJ1-1|NA|NA|TRBV13
CASSLISFLNTEAFF
TGTGCCAGCAGCTTAATCTCGTTTCTGAACACTGAAGCTTTCTTT
>TRBJ1-2|NA|NA|TRBV4-1
CASSQDITVSSYTF
TGCGCCAGCAGCCAAGATATTACAGTTTCCAGCTACACCTTC
>TRBJ2-5|NA|NA|TRBV7-6
CASSEGWGETQYF
TGTGCCAGCAGCGAGGGCTGGGGAGAGACCCAGTACTTC
>TRBJ2-2|TRBD1|NA|TRBV2
CADQGATGELFF
TGTGCCGACCAGGGGGCCACCGGGGAGCTGTTTTTT
>TRBJ2-5|NA|NA|TRBV10-3
CAISGDRFGQETQYF
TGTGCCATCAGTGGCGACAGGTTTGGGCAAGAGACCCAGTACTTC
>TRBJ2-2|NA|NA|TRBV27
CASTQRGTWELFF
TGTGCCAGCACCCAACGGGGTACTTGGGAGCTGTTTTTT